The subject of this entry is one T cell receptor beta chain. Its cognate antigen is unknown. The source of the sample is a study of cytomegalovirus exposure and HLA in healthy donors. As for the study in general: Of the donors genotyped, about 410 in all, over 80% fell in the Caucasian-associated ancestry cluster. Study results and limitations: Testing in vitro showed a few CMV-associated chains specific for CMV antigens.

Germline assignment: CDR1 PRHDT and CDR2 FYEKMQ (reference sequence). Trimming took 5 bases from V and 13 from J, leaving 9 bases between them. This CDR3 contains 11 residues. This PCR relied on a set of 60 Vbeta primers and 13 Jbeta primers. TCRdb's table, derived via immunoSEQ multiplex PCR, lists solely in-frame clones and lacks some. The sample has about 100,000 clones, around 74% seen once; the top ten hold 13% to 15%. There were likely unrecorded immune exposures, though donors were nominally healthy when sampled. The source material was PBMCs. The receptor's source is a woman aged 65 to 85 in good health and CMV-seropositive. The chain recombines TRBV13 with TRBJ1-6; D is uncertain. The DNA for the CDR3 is TGTGCCAGCAGCGGAGGACTTCCCCTCCACTTT. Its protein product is CASSGGLPLHF.